This T cell receptor (beta chain) was sequenced for a study of blood T cell repertoires in COVID-19. Germline CDR1 and CDR2: SGHTA and FQGTGA. Trimming cost V 5 bases and J 1 base, with 8 bases left between them. The CDR3 loop spans 13 amino acids. TCRdb keeps only in-frame clones here, not all; method: immunoSEQ multiplex PCR. The table shows about 110,000 clones, with nearly 85% occurring only once. What was sequenced was peripheral blood. This chain connects TRBV7-3 to TRBJ1-1, with D tentatively TRBD1 (6 bases). The TCR was taken from a woman aged 45 to 65 with acute or convalescent COVID-19. Here the CDR3 reads CASSPQGNTEAFF. Here the CDR3 DNA reads TGTGCCAGCAGCCCACAGGGGAACACTGAAGCTTTCTTT.